This is a list of T cell receptor beta chains from one sample in a study of T cell responses to AZD1222 COVID-19 vaccine. The repertoire was sequenced with immunoSEQ multiplex PCR; TCRdb's copy has only in-frame clones and lacks some. The sample holds under 150,000 clones, approximately 90% seen once. Sequencing used peripheral blood, obtained on day 0 of AZD1222 vaccination. The receptors here all came from an adult in good health. The conserved cysteine and the conserved F or W are not part of the CDR3 here. Expanded clones are given a class, and other clones once, few, many or no size at all.

size: .; J: TRBJ1-5; V: TRBV10-1; CDR3: ASSEPPRGSNQPQH
size: .; J: TRBJ1-6; V: TRBV7-3; CDR3: ASSPGQGGSPLH
size: .; J: TRBJ2-7; V: TRBV7-3; CDR3: ASSTTRSSYEQY
size: .; J: TRBJ1-4; V: TRBV6-1; CDR3: ASSDRGWEEKLF
size: .; J: TRBJ1-4; V: TRBV30; CDR3: ALKGLTNEKLF
size: .; J: TRBJ2-1; V: TRBV30; CDR3: AWSVRDNEQF
size: few; J: TRBJ1-6; V: TRBV13; CDR3: ASRSKGSPLH
size: .; J: TRBJ1-5; V: TRBV4-2; CDR3: ASSQDAPRQPQH
size: .; J: TRBJ1-5; V: TRBV18; CDR3: ASSPERGLDNQPQH
size: .; J: TRBJ2-1; V: TRBV5-4; CDR3: ASSLGSGISYNEQF
size: .; J: TRBJ2-7; V: TRBV4-2; CDR3: ASSPLLARKSSYEQY
size: .; J: TRBJ2-3; V: TRBV11-3; CDR3: ASSYSGSTDTQY
size: .; J: TRBJ1-1; V: TRBV5-6; CDR3: ASSHRTGWTEAF
size: .; J: TRBJ1-6; V: TRBV5-4; CDR3: ASSPGSAGTLH
size: .; J: TRBJ1-1; V: TRBV7-9; CDR3: ASSPLSDRRTEAF